This TCR beta chain is from a study of T-cell reconstitution after alpha-beta-depleted transplantation in children. The V end lost 3 bases, the J end lost 0 bases, and 5 bases lay between the germline ends. CDR1 is MDHEN and CDR2 is SYDVKM in the germline V gene. CDR3 length equals 13 residues. This clonotype was seen at least ten times. Unique molecular identifiers were used to barcode this TCRbeta library. MiXCR, applied by TCRdb to the PCR reads, yields one record per CDR3 protein. Found here are about 22,000 distinct CDR3 sequences, about a tenth of them singletons; the top ten hold approximately 23%.

This sequence originates from a human donor who donated a stem cell graft to a child with chronic granulomatous disease. This specimen consisted of PBMCs from the stem cell graft donor, obtained from the stem cell graft. This chain connects TRBV28 to TRBJ2-5; the D is unclear. This CDR3 reads CASSLQYQETQYF. The DNA for the CDR3 is TGTGCCAGCAGTTTGCAGTACCAAGAGACCCAGTACTTC. Complete variable domain (other parts from reference TRBV28 and TRBJ2-5): DVKVTQSSRYLVKRTGEKVFLECVQDMDHENMFWYRQDPGLGLRLIYFSYDVKMKEKGDIPEGYSVSREKKERFSLILESASTNQTSMYLCASSLQYQETQYFGPGTRLLVL.